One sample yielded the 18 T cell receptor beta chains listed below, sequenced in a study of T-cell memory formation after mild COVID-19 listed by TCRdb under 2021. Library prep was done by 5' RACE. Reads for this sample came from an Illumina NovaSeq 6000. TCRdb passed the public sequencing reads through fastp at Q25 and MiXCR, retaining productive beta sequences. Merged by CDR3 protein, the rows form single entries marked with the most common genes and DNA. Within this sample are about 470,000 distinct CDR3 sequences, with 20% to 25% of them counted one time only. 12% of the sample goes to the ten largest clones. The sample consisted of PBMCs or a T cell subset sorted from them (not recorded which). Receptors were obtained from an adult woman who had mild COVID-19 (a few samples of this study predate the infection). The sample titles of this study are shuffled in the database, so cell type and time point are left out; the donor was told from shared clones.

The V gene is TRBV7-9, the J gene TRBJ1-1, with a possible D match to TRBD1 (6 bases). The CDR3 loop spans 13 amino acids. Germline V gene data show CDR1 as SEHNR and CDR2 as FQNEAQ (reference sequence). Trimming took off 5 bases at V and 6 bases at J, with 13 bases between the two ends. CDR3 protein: CASSTQQGAEAFF. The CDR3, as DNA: TGTGCCAGCAGCACCCAACAGGGCGCTGAAGCTTTCTTT.

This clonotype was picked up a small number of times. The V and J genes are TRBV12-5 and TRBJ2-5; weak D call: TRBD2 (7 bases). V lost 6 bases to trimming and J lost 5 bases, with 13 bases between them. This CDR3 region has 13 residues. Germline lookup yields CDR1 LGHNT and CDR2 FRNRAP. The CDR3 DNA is TGTGCTAGTGGGAGGGGGGGCGCGGAGACCCAGTACTTC. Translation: CASGRGGAETQYF. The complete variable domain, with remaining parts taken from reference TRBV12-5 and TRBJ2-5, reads DARVTQTPRHKVTEMGQEVTMRCQPILGHNTVFWYRQTMMQGLELLAYFRNRAPLDDSGMPKDRFSAEMPDATLATLKIQPSEPRDSAVYFCASGRGGAETQYFGPGTRLLVL.

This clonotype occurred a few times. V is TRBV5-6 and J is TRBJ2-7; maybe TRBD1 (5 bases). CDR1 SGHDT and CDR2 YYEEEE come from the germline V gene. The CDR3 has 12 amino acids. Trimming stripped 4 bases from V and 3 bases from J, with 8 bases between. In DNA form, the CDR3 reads TGTGCCAGCAGCGACGGACACTACGAGCAGTACTTC. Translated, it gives CASSDGHYEQYF.

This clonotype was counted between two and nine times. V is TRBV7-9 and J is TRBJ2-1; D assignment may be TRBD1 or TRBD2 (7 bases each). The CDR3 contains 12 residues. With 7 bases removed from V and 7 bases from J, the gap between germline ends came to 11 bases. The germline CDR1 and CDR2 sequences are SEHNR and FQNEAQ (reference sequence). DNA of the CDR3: TGTGCCAGCACCCAGGGGGGGAATGAGCAGTTCTTC. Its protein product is CASTQGGNEQFF.

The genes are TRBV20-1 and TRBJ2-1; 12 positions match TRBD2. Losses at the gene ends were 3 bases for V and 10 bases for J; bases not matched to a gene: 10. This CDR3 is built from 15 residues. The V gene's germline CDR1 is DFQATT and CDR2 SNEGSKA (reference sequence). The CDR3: CSASLMTSGRREQFF. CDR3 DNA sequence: TGCAGTGCTAGTCTAATGACTAGCGGGAGACGGGAGCAGTTCTTC.

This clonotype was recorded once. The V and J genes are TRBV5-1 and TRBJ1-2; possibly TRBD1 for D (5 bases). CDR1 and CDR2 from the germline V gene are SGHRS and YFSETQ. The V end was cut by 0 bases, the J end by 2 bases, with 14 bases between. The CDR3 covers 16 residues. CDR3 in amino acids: CASSLEIRGTNYGYTF. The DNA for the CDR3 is TGCGCCAGCAGCTTGGAGATACGGGGGACCAACTATGGCTACACCTTC.

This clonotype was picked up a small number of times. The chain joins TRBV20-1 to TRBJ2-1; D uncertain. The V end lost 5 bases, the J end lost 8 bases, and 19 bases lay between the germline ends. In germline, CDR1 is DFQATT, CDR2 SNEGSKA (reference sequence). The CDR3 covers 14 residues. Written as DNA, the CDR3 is TGCAGTGCTTTTGGGTTCGGTCTTGGGGATGAGCAGTTCTTC. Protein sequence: CSAFGFGLGDEQFF.

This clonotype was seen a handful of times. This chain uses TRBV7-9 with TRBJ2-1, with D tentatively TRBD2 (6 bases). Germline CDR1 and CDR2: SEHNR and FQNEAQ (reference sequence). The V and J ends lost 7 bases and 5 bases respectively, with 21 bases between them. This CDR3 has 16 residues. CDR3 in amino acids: CASNSPGSGTHNEQFF. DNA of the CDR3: TGTGCCAGCAACTCTCCCGGTAGCGGAACCCACAATGAGCAGTTCTTC.

CDR3 sequence reads: CASGTSGNEQFF. The CDR3 DNA sequence: TGTGCCAGTGGGACTAGCGGGAATGAGCAGTTCTTC. V gene TRBV24-1 combines with J gene TRBJ2-1; 12 bases align to TRBD2. V was clipped by 11 bases and J by 7 bases; unmatched bases: 2. The germline gives CDR1 KGHDR, CDR2 SFDVKD. There are 12 residues in the CDR3.

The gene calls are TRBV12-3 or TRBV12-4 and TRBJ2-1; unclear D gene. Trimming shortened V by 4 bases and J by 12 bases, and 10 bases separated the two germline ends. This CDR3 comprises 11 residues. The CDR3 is CASSSPSVQFF. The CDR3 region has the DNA TGTGCCAGCAGTTCGCCTAGTGTGCAGTTCTTC.

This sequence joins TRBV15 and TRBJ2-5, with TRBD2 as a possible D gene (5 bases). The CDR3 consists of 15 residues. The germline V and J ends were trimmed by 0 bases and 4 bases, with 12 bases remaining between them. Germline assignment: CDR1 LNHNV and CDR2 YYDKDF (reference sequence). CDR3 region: CATSRDQLAPETQYF. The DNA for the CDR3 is TGTGCCACCAGCAGAGATCAGCTAGCCCCAGAGACCCAGTACTTC.

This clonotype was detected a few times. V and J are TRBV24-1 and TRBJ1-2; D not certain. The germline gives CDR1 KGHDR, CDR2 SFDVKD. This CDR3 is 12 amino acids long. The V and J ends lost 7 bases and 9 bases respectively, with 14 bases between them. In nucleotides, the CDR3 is TGTGCCACCAGCGGAGCCTTAAGTCGCTACACCTTC. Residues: CATSGALSRYTF.

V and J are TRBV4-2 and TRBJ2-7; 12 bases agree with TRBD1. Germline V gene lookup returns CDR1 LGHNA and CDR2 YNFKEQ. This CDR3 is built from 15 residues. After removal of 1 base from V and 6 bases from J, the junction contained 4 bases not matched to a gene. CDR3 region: CASSQAGTGGGEQYF. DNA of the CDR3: TGTGCCAGCAGCCAAGCCGGGACAGGGGGCGGCGAGCAGTACTTC.

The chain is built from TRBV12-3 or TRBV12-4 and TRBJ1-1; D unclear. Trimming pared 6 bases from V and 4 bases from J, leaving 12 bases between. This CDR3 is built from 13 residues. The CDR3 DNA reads TGTGCCAGCAGCCTTTATGAGGGCACTGAAGCTTTCTTT. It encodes CASSLYEGTEAFF.

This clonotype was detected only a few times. The CDR3 is CSVEVQQKDYEQYF. In nucleotides, the CDR3 is TGCAGCGTTGAGGTTCAACAGAAAGACTACGAGCAGTACTTC. V is TRBV29-1 and J is TRBJ2-7; D gene unclear. The CDR3 totals 14 residues. CDR1 is SQVTM and CDR2 is ANQGSEA in the germline V gene. V lost 3 bases to trimming and J lost 3 bases, with 15 bases between them.

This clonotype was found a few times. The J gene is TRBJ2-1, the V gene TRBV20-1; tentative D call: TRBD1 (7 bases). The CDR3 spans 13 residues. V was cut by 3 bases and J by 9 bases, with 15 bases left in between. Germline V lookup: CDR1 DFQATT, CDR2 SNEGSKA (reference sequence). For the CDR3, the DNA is TGCAGTGCTAGTCAGGGGGGCTTTAGTGAGCAGTTCTTC. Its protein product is CSASQGGFSEQFF.

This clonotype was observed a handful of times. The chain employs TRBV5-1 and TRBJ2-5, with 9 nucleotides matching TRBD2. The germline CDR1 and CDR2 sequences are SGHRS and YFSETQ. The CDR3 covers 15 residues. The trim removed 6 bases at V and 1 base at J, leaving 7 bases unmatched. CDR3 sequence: CASTLAGPSQETQYF. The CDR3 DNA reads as TGCGCCAGCACGCTAGCGGGACCATCCCAAGAGACCCAGTACTTC.

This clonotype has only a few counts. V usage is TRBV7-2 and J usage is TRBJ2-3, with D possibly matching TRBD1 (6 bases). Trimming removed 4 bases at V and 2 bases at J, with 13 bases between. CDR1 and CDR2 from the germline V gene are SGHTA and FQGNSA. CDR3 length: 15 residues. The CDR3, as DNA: TGTGCCAGCAGCTCCTCGGGACACCTCACAGATACGCAGTATTTT. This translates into CASSSSGHLTDTQYF.